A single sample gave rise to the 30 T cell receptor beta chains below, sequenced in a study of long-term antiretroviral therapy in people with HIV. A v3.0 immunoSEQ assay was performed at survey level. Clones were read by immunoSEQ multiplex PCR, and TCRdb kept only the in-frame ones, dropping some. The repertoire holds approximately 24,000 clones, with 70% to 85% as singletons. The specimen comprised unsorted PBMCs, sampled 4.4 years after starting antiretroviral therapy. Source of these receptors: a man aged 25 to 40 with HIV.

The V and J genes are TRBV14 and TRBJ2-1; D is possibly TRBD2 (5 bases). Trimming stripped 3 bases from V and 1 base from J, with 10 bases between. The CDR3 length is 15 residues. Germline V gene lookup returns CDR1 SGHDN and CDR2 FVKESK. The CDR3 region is CASSHTGWSYNEQFF. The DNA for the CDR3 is TGTGCCAGCAGCCATACGGGGTGGTCCTACAATGAGCAGTTCTTC. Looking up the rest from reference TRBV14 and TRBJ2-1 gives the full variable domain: EAGVTQFPSHSVIEKGQTVTLRCDPISGHDNLYWYRRVMGKEIKFLLHFVKESKQDESGMPNNRFLAERTGGTYSTLKVQPAELEDSGVYFCASSHTGWSYNEQFFGPGTRLTVL.

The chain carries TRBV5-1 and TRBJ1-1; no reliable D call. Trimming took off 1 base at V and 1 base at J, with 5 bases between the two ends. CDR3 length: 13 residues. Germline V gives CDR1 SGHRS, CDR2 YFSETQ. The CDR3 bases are TGCGCCAGCAGCTTGCCGGAGAACACTGAAGCTTTCTTT. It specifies CASSLPENTEAFF.

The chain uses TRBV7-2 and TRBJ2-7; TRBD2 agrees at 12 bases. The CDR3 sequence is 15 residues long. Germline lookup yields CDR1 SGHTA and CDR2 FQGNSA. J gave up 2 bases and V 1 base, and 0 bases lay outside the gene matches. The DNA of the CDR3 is TGTGCCAGCAGCTTAGGACTAGCGGGAGCCTACGAGCAGTACTTC. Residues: CASSLGLAGAYEQYF.

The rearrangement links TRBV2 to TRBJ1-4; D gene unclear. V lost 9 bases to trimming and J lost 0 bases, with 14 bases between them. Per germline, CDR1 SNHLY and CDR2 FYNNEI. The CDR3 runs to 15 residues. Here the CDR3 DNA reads TGTGCCAGTGAAGGGCTCCCAACAACTAATGAAAAACTGTTTTTT. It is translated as CASEGLPTTNEKLFF.

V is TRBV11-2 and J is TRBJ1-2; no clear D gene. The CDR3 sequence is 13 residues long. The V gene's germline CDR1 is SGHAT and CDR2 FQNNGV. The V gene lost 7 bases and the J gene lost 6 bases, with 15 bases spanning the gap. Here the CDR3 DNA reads TGTGCCAGCACGATGACACGGAGCGATGGCTACACCTTC. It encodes CASTMTRSDGYTF.

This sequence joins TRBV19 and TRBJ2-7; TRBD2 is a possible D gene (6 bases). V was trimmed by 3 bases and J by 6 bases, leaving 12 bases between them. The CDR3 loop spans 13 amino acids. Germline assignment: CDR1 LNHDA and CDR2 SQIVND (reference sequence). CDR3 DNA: TGTGCCAGTAGTATTGGGGTCGGGAGCGAGCAGTACTTC. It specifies CASSIGVGSEQYF.

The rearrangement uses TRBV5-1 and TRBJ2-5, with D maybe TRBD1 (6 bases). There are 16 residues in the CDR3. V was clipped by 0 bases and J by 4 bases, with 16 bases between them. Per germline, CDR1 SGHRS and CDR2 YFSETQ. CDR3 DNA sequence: TGCGCCAGCAGCTTGGAGACTACAGGGATCGGAGAGACCCAGTACTTC. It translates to CASSLETTGIGETQYF. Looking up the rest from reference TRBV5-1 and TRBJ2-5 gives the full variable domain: KAGVTQTPRYLIKTRGQQVTLSCSPISGHRSVSWYQQTPGQGLQFLFEYFSETQRNKGNFPGRFSGRQFSNSRSEMNVSTLELGDSALYLCASSLETTGIGETQYFGPGTRLLVL.

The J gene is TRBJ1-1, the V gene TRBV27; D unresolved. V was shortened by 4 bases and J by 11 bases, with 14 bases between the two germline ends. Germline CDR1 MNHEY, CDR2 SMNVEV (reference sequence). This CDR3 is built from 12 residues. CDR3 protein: CASSSTALGAFF. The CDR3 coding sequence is TGTGCCAGCAGTTCCACGGCCCTGGGGGCTTTCTTT.

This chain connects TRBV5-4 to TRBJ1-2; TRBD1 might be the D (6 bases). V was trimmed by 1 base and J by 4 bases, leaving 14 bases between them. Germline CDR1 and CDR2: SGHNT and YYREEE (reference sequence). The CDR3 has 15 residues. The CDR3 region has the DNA TGTGCCAGCAGCTTGAGGGCAGGGGTCGCCTATGGCTACACCTTC. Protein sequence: CASSLRAGVAYGYTF.

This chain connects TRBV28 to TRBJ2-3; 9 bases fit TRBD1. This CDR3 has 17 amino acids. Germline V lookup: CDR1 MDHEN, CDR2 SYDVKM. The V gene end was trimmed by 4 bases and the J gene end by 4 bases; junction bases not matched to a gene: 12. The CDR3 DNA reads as TGTGCCAGCAGTTCTACCGGGACAGGGTATAAGCCAGATACGCAGTATTTT. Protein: CASSSTGTGYKPDTQYF.

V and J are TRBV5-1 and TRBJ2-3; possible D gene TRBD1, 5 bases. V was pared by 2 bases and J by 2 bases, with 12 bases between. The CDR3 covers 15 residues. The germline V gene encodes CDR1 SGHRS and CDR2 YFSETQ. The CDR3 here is CASSLVGVDTDTQYF. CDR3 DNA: TGCGCCAGCAGCTTAGTAGGGGTAGACACAGATACGCAGTATTTT.

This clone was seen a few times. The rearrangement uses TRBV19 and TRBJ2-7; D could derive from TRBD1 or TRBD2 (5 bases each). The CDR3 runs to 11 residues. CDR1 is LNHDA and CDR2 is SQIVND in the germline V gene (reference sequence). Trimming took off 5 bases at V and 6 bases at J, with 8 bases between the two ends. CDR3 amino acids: CASSFGGEQYF. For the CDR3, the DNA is TGTGCCAGTAGTTTTGGGGGCGAGCAGTACTTC.

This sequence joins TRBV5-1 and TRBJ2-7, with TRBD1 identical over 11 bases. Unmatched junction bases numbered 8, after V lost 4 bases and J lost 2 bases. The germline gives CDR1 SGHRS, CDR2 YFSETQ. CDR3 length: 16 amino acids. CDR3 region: CASSPAGDRGTYEQYF. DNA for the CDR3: TGCGCCAGCAGCCCCGCGGGGGACAGGGGGACCTACGAGCAGTACTTC.

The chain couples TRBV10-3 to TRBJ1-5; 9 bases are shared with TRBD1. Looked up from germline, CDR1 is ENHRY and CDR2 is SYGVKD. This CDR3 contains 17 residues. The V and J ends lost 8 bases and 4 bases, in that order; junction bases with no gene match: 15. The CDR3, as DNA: TGTGCCATCCAAAACAGGGGGCTATATTGTCTGAATCAGCCCCAGCATTTT. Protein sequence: CAIQNRGLYCLNQPQHF.

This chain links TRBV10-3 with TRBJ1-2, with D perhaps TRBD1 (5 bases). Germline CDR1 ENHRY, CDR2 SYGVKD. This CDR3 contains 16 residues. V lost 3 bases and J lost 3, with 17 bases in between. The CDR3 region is CAISEGVGTWDYGYTF. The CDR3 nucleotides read TGTGCCATCAGTGAAGGGGTCGGCACCTGGGACTATGGCTACACCTTC.

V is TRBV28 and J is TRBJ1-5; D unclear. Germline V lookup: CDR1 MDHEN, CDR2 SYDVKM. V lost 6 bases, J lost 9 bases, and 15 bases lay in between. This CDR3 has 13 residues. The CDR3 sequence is CASSLPARSPQHF. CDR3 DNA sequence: TGTGCCAGCAGCTTGCCGGCCCGATCGCCCCAGCATTTT.

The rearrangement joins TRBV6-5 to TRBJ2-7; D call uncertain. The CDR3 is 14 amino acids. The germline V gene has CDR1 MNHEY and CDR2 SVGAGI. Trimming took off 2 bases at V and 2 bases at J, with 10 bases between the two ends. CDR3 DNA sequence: TGTGCCAGCAGTTACGGGCTAGGTCCCTACGAGCAGTACTTC. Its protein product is CASSYGLGPYEQYF.

This CDR3 is CASGISKNGGARVEQFF. CDR3 nucleotide sequence: TGTGCTAGTGGCATCTCCAAAAACGGGGGGGCAAGGGTTGAGCAGTTCTTC. The chain links TRBV12-5 to TRBJ2-1; 8 positions match TRBD2. The CDR3 length is 17 residues. V lost 6 bases, J lost 9 bases, and 19 bases stayed unmatched. Germline values: CDR1 LGHNT, CDR2 FRNRAP.

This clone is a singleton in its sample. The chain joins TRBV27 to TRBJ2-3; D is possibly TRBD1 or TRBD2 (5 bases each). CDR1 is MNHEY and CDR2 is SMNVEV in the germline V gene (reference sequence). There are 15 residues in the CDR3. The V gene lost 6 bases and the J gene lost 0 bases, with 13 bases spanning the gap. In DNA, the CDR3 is TGTGCCAGCAGCTGGGACGTCACTAGCACAGATACGCAGTATTTT. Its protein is CASSWDVTSTDTQYF.

The CDR3, as DNA: TGTGCCAGTAGCCAGGGACTCCACACTGAAGCTTTCTTT. Translation: CASSQGLHTEAFF. This chain links TRBV19 with TRBJ1-1, with D perhaps TRBD1 (5 bases). Germline CDR1 and CDR2: LNHDA and SQIVND (reference sequence). CDR3 length equals 13 residues. V dropped 6 bases and J dropped 3 bases, with 11 bases sitting between them.

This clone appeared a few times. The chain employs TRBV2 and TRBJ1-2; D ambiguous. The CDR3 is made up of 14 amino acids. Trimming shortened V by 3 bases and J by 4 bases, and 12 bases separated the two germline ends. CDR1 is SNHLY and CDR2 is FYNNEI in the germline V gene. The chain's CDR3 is CASSDTPLSYGYTF. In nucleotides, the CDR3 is TGTGCCAGCAGTGACACCCCGTTGAGCTATGGCTACACCTTC. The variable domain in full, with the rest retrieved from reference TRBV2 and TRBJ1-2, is EPEVTQTPSHQVTQMGQEVILRCVPISNHLYFYWYRQILGQKVEFLVSFYNNEISEKSEIFDDQFSVERPDGSNFTLKIRSTKLEDSAMYFCASSDTPLSYGYTFGSGTRLTVV.

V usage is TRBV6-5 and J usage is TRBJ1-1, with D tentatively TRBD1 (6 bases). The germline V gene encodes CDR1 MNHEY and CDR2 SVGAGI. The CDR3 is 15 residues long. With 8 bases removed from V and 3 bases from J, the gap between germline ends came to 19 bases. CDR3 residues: CASVLGGEGYTEAFF. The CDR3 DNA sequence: TGTGCCAGCGTCTTAGGGGGGGAAGGGTACACTGAAGCTTTCTTT.

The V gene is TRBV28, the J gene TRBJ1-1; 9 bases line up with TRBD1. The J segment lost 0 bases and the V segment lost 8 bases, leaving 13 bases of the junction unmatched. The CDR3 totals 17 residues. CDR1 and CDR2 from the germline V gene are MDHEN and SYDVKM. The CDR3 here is CASRLGTGSYMNTEAFF. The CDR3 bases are TGTGCCAGCCGCCTCGGGACAGGGAGTTACATGAACACTGAAGCTTTCTTT.

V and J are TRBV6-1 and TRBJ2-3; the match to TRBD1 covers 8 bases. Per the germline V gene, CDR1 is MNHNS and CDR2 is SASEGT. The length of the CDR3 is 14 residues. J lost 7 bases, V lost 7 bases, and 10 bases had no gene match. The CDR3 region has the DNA TGTGCCAGCATGGGGGACAGGAGGTCCCATACGCAGTATTTT. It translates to CASMGDRRSHTQYF.

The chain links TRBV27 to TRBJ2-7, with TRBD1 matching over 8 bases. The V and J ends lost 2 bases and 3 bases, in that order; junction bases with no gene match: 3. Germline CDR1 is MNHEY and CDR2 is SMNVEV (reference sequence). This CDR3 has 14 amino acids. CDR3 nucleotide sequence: TGTGCCAGCAGTTTAAAGACAGGGGTCTACGAGCAGTACTTC. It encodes CASSLKTGVYEQYF.

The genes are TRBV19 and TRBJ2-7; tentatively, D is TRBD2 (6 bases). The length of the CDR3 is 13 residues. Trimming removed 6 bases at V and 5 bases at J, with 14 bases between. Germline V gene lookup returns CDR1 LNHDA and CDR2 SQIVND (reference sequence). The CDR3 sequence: CASSGTPWDEQYF. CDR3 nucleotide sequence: TGTGCCAGTAGCGGGACTCCCTGGGACGAGCAGTACTTC.

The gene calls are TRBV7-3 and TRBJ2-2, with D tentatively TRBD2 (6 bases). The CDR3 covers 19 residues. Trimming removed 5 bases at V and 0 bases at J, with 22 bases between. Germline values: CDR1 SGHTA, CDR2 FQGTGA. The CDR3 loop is CASSPRLVSDTSNTGELFF. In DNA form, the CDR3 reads TGTGCCAGCAGCCCCCGACTAGTTTCTGACACTTCGAACACCGGGGAGCTGTTTTTT.

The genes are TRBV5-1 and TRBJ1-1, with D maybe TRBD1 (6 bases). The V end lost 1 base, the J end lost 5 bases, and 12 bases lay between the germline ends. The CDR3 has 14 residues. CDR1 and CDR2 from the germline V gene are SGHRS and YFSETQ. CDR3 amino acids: CASSLKQGGTEAFF. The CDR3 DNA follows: TGCGCCAGCAGCTTGAAACAGGGAGGAACTGAAGCTTTCTTT.

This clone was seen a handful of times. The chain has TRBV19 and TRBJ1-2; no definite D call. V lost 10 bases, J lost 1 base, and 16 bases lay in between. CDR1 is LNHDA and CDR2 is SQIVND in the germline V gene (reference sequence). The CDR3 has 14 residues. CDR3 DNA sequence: TGTGCCACCACCCCGGGTGCGTATAACTATGGCTACACCTTC. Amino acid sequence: CATTPGAYNYGYTF.

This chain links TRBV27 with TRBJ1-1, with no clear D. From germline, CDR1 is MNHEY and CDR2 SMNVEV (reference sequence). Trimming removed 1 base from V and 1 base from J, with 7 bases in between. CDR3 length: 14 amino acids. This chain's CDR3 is CASSLLSQNTEAFF. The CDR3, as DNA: TGTGCCAGCAGTTTATTAAGTCAGAACACTGAAGCTTTCTTT.